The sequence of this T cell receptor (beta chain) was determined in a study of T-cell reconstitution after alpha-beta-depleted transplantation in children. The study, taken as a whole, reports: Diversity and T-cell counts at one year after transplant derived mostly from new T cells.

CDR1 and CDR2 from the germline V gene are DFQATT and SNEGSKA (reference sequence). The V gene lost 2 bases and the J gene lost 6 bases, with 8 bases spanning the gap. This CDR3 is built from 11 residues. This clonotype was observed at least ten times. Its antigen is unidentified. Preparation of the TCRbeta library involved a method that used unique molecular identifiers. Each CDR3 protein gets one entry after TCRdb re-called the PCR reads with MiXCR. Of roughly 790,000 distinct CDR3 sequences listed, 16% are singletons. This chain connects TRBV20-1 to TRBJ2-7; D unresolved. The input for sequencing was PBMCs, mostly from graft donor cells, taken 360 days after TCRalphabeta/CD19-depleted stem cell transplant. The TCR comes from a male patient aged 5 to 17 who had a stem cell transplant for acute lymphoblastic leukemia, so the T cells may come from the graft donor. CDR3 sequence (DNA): TGCAGTGCTAGATCTGGGATCGAGCAGTACTTC. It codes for CSARSGIEQYF.